Listed below are T cell receptor beta chains from one sample, sequenced in a study of blood T cells in healthy people across ages. TCRdb re-derived calls from the 5' RACE reads in MiXCR, one entry per CDR3 protein. The sample shows some 320,000 distinct CDR3 sequences, 25% to 30% of them seen only once. Source material: blood. These receptors were taken from a woman aged 70-85 years in good health. Each CDR3 is given with its conserved first and last residue.

CASSQGLGGDVYEQYF	TRBV4-3	TRBJ2-7
CSADFGSSTDTQYF	TRBV20-1	TRBJ2-3
CASSAGQAYGYTF	TRBV6-1	TRBJ1-2
CSAPWTDRVYTEAFF	TRBV20-1	TRBJ1-1
CSAREGSGANVLTF	TRBV20-1	TRBJ2-6
CATSDPTGDYQETQYF	TRBV24-1	TRBJ2-5
CASSQGNGAEETQYF	TRBV4-2	TRBJ2-5
CASSGTGINSPLHF	TRBV14	TRBJ1-6
CSASPGSNQPQHF	TRBV20-1	TRBJ1-5
CSAVKLADRGTDTQYF	TRBV20-1	TRBJ2-3
CASRDDRTYEQYF	TRBV14	TRBJ2-7
CASTTTIDYGYTF	TRBV28	TRBJ1-2
CASQGTGELFF	TRBV6-5	TRBJ2-2
CASSHSGTRGHYEQYF	TRBV7-9	TRBJ2-7
CATSRRTGGGYNEQFF	TRBV15	TRBJ2-1
CATSSGGASYNEQFF	TRBV15	TRBJ2-1
CASSPGLAGGFFVRNEQFF	TRBV12-3/TRBV12-4	TRBJ2-1
CASRELLQETQYF	TRBV6-2/TRBV6-3	TRBJ2-5
CASSQVNPSEQYF	TRBV3-1	TRBJ2-7
CASSQGTNNEQFF	TRBV7-2	TRBJ2-1
CASSSYIQRETQYF	TRBV7-8	TRBJ2-5
CASSPPGRAYEQYF	TRBV18	TRBJ2-7
CASLKGGSSYNEQFF	TRBV7-2	TRBJ2-1
CASSRVLETQYF	TRBV7-2	TRBJ2-5
CSARTGGFGANVLTF	TRBV20-1	TRBJ2-6
CSASGVYEQYF	TRBV20-1	TRBJ2-7
CASSRTSARDNEQFF	TRBV3-1	TRBJ2-1
CSARGGAGDSYNEQFF	TRBV20-1	TRBJ2-1
CSAVLTGGGTQYF	TRBV20-1	TRBJ2-5
CASSLPETQYF	TRBV7-2	TRBJ2-5
CSAIYLANEFTGELFF	TRBV20-1	TRBJ2-2
CASSLSENQPQHF	TRBV7-9	TRBJ1-5
CASSLDGPGELFF	TRBV5-4	TRBJ2-2